Listed here are 2 T cell receptor beta chains from one sample, sequenced in a study of blood T cell repertoires in COVID-19. The protocol was immunoSEQ multiplex PCR, while the TCRdb copy is restricted to in-frame clones and leaves out a portion. The sample consists of roughly 60,000 clones, about 83% of them appearing once. Sequencing was done on a sample of peripheral blood. The receptor source for this set is a woman of 80 years or more with acute or convalescent COVID-19.

The CDR3 nucleotides read TGTGCCAGCCACTCACCAGGGACAGAATCGTCTGGCTACACCTTC. The encoded protein is CASHSPGTESSGYTF. The chain carries TRBV5-4 and TRBJ1-2; TRBD1 matches 7 bases. The CDR3 contains 15 residues. V lost 7 bases, J lost 7 bases, and 16 bases stayed unmatched. From germline, CDR1 is SGHNT and CDR2 YYREEE (reference sequence). Drawing the rest from reference TRBV5-4 and TRBJ1-2, the complete variable domain is ETGVTQSPTHLIKTRGQQVTLRCSSQSGHNTVSWYQQALGQGPQFIFQYYREEENGRGNFPPRFSGLQFPNYSSELNVNALELDDSALYLCASHSPGTESSGYTFGSGTRLTVV.

V is TRBV5-1 and J is TRBJ2-3; possible D gene TRBD2, 5 bases. V was pared by 0 bases and J by 4 bases, with 6 bases between. The CDR3 runs to 13 residues. Germline CDR1 and CDR2: SGHRS and YFSETQ. The CDR3 spells CASSLALADTQYF. The CDR3 coding sequence is TGCGCCAGCAGCTTGGCACTAGCAGATACGCAGTATTTT.